The clone carrying this TCR beta chain was counted a few times. The antigen is not known. Every sorted population was more than 95% pure. This sample is part of a study of beta chain features in type 1 diabetes. At the level of the study: Sorted cell examination encompassed roughly 110 million cells across all samples.

Per the germline V gene, CDR1 is MDHEN and CDR2 is SYDVKM. The CDR3 has 13 residues. V dropped 6 bases and J dropped 7 bases, with 12 bases sitting between them. Expressed TCRB transcripts were sequenced after all isolated RNA was converted to cDNA. Produced via immunoSEQ multiplex PCR; TCRdb's table is partial and in-frame only. Among some 150,000 clones, less than 9% were seen once, and the ten largest hold approximately 1.5%. Broader study findings: Resolution of whether HLA type affects TCRB rearrangement was not achieved here. Naive, central memory and Treg TCRB repertoires appeared more alike in patients than in healthy donors.

Specimen: central memory CD4+ T cells from blood. The rearrangement links TRBV28 to TRBJ2-2; D gene uncertain. The sequence was obtained from a woman under 40 in good health. The CDR3 sequence: CASSRLENGELFF. CDR3 DNA sequence: TGTGCCAGCAGCCGCCTGGAGAACGGGGAGCTGTTTTTT.